The clone carrying this T cell receptor beta chain has only a few counts. The data are from a study of blood T cell repertoires in COVID-19. Data came from immunoSEQ multiplex PCR; TCRdb stores just in-frame clones and leaves some out. The table lists 270,000 or so clones, 70% to 90% of them singletons. Study members were between roughly 18 and 100 years old and lived in some 22 US regions. Exposed enrollees had met someone with a PCR-confirmed or clinician-diagnosed COVID-19 case at some point within the 2 weeks before study entry. This CDR3 is built from 13 residues. Germline assignment: CDR1 SGHNT and CDR2 YENEEA. V was cut by 5 bases and J by 6 bases, with 13 bases left in between.

The clonotype originates from a woman aged 45-60 years who had been exposed to COVID-19. This chain uses TRBV11-3 with TRBJ1-1, with a possible D match to TRBD1 (5 bases). Sequencing input: PBMCs or T cells enriched from blood (not recorded which). CDR3 in DNA: TGTGCCAGCAGCACTTACACGGGGGCTGAAGCTTTCTTT. Translating it yields CASSTYTGAEAFF.